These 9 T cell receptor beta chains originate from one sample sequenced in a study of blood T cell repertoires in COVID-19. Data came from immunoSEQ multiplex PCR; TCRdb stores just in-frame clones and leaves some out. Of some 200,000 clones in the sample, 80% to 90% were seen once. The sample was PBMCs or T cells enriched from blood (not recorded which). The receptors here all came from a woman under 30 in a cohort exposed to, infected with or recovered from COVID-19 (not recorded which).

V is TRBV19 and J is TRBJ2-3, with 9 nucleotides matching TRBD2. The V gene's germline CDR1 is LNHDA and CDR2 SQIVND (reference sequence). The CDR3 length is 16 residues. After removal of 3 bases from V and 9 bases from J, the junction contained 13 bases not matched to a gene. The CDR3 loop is CASSIGGGGALETQYF. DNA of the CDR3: TGTGCCAGTAGTATCGGTGGCGGGGGGGCCTTGGAAACGCAGTATTTT.

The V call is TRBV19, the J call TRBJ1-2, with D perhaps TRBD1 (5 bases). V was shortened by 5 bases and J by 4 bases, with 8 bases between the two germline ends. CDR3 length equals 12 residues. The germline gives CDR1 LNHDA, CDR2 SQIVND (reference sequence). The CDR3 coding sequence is TGTGCCAGTAGTGGACATCCCTATGGCTACACCTTC. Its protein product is CASSGHPYGYTF.

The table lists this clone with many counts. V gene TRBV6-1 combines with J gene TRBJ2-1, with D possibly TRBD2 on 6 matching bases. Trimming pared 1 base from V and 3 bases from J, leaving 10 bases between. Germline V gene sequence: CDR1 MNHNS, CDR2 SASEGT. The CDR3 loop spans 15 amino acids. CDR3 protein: CASSEGASDYNEQFF. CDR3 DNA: TGTGCCAGCAGTGAAGGCGCTAGCGACTACAATGAGCAGTTCTTC.

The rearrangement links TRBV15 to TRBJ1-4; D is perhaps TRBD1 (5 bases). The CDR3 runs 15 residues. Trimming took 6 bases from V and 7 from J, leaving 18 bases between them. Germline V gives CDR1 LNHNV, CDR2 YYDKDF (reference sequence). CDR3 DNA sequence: TGTGCCACCAGAGTGCCGGGGGGGGTCGGTGAAAAACTGTTTTTT. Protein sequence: CATRVPGGVGEKLFF.

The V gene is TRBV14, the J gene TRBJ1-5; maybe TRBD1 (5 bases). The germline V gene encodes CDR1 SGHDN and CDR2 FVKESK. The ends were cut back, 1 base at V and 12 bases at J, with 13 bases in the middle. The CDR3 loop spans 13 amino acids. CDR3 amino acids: CASSQGPAGRQHF. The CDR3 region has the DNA TGTGCCAGCAGCCAAGGTCCGGCAGGGCGCCAGCATTTT.

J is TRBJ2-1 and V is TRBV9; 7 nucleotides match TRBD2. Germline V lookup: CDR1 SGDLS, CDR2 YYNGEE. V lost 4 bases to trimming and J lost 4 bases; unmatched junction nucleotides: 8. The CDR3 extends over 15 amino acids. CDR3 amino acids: CASSPEGGGYNEQFF. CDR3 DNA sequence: TGTGCCAGCAGCCCAGAGGGCGGGGGATACAATGAGCAGTTCTTC.

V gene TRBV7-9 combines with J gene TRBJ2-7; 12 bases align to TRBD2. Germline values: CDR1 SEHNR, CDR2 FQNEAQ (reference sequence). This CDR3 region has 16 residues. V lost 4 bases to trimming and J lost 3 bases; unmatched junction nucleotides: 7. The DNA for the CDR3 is TGTGCCAGCAGCTCAACCCTAGCGGGAGGGAACTACGAGCAGTACTTC. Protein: CASSSTLAGGNYEQYF.

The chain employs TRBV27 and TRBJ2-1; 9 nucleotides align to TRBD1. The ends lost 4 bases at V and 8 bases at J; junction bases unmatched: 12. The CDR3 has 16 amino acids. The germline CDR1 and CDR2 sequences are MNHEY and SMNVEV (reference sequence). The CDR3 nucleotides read TGTGCCAGCAGTTCAACCGGGACAGGGTTATACGATGAGCAGTTCTTC. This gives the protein CASSSTGTGLYDEQFF.

CDR3 in DNA: TGTGCCAGCAGCCACAACTCCTACGAGCAGTACTTC. This gives the protein CASSHNSYEQYF. The chain joins TRBV5-4 to TRBJ2-7, with D uncertain. Germline loops: CDR1 SGHNT, CDR2 YYREEE (reference sequence). This CDR3 is 12 amino acids long. The V end was cut by 4 bases, the J end by 0 bases, with 5 bases between.